The source of this TCR beta chain is a study of graft-versus-host responses after intestinal transplantation. Overall study context: Induction with anti-thymocyte globulin, then tacrolimus and steroids for approximately three years, was given to all recipients.

This CDR3 has 16 residues. The germline V gene encodes CDR1 SGHVS and CDR2 FNYEAQ. Trimming shortened V by 3 bases and J by 5 bases, and 19 bases separated the two germline ends. The study, taken as a whole, reports: Those patients showing graft-donor T cell macrochimerism displayed high graft-versus-host to host-versus-graft clonal ratios in allografts.

As concerns this clone: Antigen unknown.

The repertoire was sequenced with immunoSEQ multiplex PCR; TCRdb's copy has only in-frame clones and lacks some. The table records some 86,000 clones, around 92% of them present only once. This sample comprised unstimulated CD4+ T cells sorted from spleen or lymph node cells, obtained before intestinal transplant. This receptor was identified in a human donor who received an intestinal transplant. The genes are TRBV7-6 and TRBJ1-1, with a tentative D call TRBD1 (5 bases). CDR3 region: CASSFPLAGVGTEAFF. The CDR3 nucleotides are TGTGCCAGCAGCTTCCCCTTGGCGGGGGTGGGTACTGAAGCTTTCTTT.